The 30 T cell receptor beta chains listed next were all sequenced from one sample in a study of T cell responses to AZD1222 COVID-19 vaccine. Some clones are missing from TCRdb's copy, which holds only in-frame ones; the method was immunoSEQ multiplex PCR. The sample carries roughly 81,000 clones, 70% to 90% recorded once. The material sequenced was peripheral blood, taken on day 0 of AZD1222 vaccination. The receptors derive from an adult in good health.

V and J are TRBV5-4 and TRBJ2-2, with D possibly being TRBD2 (7 bases). The ends were cut back, 0 bases at V and 7 bases at J, with 13 bases in the middle. Per the germline V gene, CDR1 is SGHNT and CDR2 is YYREEE (reference sequence). The CDR3 covers 15 residues. The DNA for the CDR3 is TGTGCCAGCAGCTTGGACCGGGGGGCAGGCGGGGAGCTGTTTTTT. It yields the protein CASSLDRGAGGELFF.

The chain joins TRBV24-1 to TRBJ2-2; TRBD1 is a possible D gene (6 bases). In germline, CDR1 is KGHDR, CDR2 SFDVKD. V was cut by 0 bases and J by 6 bases, with 13 bases left in between. CDR3 size: 16 residues. The DNA for the CDR3 is TGTGCCACCAGTGATTTGGATCACAGGGCGGCCGGGGAGCTGTTTTTT. It codes for CATSDLDHRAAGELFF.

The chain has TRBV7-2 and TRBJ2-1; D remains unclear. Germline V gene sequence: CDR1 SGHTA, CDR2 FQGNSA. This CDR3 spans 13 amino acids. V lost 3 bases and J 9 bases, leaving 12 bases between the germline ends. The CDR3 DNA sequence: TGTGCCAGCAGCTTGACACCATGGACTGAGCAGTTCTTC. It codes for CASSLTPWTEQFF.

This clone was seen a few times. This sequence joins TRBV7-3 and TRBJ1-1; the match to TRBD1 covers 11 bases. Germline V CDR1 and CDR2: SGHTA, FQGTGA. This CDR3 contains 14 residues. V dropped 5 bases and J dropped 3; count of bases not matched to a gene: 2. The CDR3 DNA is TGTGCCAGCAGCCGGGACAGGGGGGACACTGAAGCTTTCTTT. Protein: CASSRDRGDTEAFF.

The V call is TRBV6-2 or TRBV6-3, the J call TRBJ2-7; D is perhaps TRBD2 (7 bases). Germline-derived CDR1 and CDR2 are MNHEY and SVGEGT. The CDR3 loop spans 16 amino acids. V was cut by 6 bases and J by 0 bases, with 18 bases left in between. CDR3 residues: CASSPRGGQLSYEQYF. CDR3 DNA sequence: TGTGCCAGCAGCCCTAGGGGGGGGCAACTCTCCTACGAGCAGTACTTC.

The rearrangement links TRBV4-3 to TRBJ2-7, with D perhaps matching TRBD1 (6 bases). The germline V gene encodes CDR1 LGHNA and CDR2 YSLEER. The length of the CDR3 is 13 residues. The V end lost 2 bases, the J end lost 5 bases, and 10 bases lay between the germline ends. Here the CDR3 reads CASSQQQGNEQYF. The CDR3 DNA follows: TGCGCCAGCAGCCAACAACAGGGAAACGAGCAGTACTTC.

The V call is TRBV2, the J call TRBJ1-1, with D possibly TRBD1 on 6 matching bases. The V end lost 7 bases, the J end lost 3 bases, and 12 bases lay between the germline ends. Germline lookup yields CDR1 SNHLY and CDR2 FYNNEI. This CDR3 is 13 amino acids long. The CDR3 loop is CASTRGAYTEAFF. The CDR3 DNA follows: TGTGCCAGCACTCGGGGGGCTTACACTGAAGCTTTCTTT.

This chain connects TRBV9 to TRBJ2-7, with 8 bases identical to TRBD2. Germline CDR1 reads SGDLS; CDR2 reads YYNGEE. V lost 2 bases, J lost 4 bases, and 14 bases stayed unmatched. This CDR3 contains 17 residues. CDR3 sequence reads: CASSVEPVSSGLYEQYF. CDR3 in DNA: TGTGCCAGCAGCGTGGAGCCGGTGTCTAGCGGGTTGTACGAGCAGTACTTC.

In this sample, this clone turned up once. The J gene is TRBJ2-5, the V gene TRBV28; no reliable D call. V was clipped by 9 bases and J by 2 bases, with 13 bases between them. The CDR3 is 13 residues long. Germline CDR1 and CDR2: MDHEN and SYDVKM. Written as DNA, the CDR3 is TGTGCCAGTTTCCAAAGAGGACAAGAGACCCAGTACTTC. Encoded protein: CASFQRGQETQYF.

The CDR3 region is CSVAGLAGTDTQYF. The CDR3 bases are TGCAGCGTTGCTGGACTAGCAGGCACAGATACGCAGTATTTT. The V call is TRBV29-1, the J call TRBJ2-3, with 8 nucleotides matching TRBD2. Looked up from germline, CDR1 is SQVTM and CDR2 is ANQGSEA. The length of the CDR3 is 14 residues. With 4 bases clipped from V and 1 base from J, the junction kept 4 bases outside the gene matches.

The CDR3, as DNA: TGTGCCAGCAGCTTCAGACAGGGAGACACCGGGGAGCTGTTTTTT. The encoded protein is CASSFRQGDTGELFF. The V and J genes are TRBV11-2 and TRBJ2-2, with 7 bases fitting TRBD1. CDR3 length equals 15 residues. J gave up 3 bases and V 3 bases, and 4 bases lay outside the gene matches. Germline V gene data show CDR1 as SGHAT and CDR2 as FQNNGV.

This clone showed up just a few times. The chain employs TRBV11-2 and TRBJ2-7; D uncertain. Per the germline V gene, CDR1 is SGHAT and CDR2 is FQNNGV. The V end lost 2 bases, the J end lost 5 bases, and 4 bases lay between the germline ends. CDR3 length: 11 residues. As DNA, the CDR3 is TGTGCCAGCAGCTTAAACCACGAGCAGTACTTC. Its protein product is CASSLNHEQYF. The full variable domain, completed using reference TRBV11-2 and TRBJ2-7, is EAGVAQSPRYKIIEKRQSVAFWCNPISGHATLYWYQQILGQGPKLLIQFQNNGVVDDSQLPKDRFSAERLKGVDSTLKIQPAKLEDSAVYLCASSLNHEQYFGPGTRLTVT.

Worth noting for this clone: Germline is not matched at one junction end, which may reflect a read error. This chain uses TRBV7-2 with TRBJ1-2; a possible D gene is TRBD1 (5 bases). The CDR3 consists of 15 residues. Germline V CDR1 and CDR2: SGHTA, FQGNSA. In DNA, the CDR3 is TGTGCCAGCAGCCTAGCCCCACAGGCTCACTATGGCTACACCTTC. Amino acid sequence: CASSLAPQAHYGYTF. Supplemented by reference TRBV7-2 and TRBJ1-2, the full variable domain reads GAGVSQSPSNKVTEKGKDVELRCDPISGHTALYWYRQSLGQGLEFLIYFQGNSAPDKSGLPSDRFSAERTGGSVSTLTIQRTQQEDSAVYLCASSLAPQAHYGYTFGSGTRLTVV.

This chain links TRBV4-1 with TRBJ2-5; D may be TRBD1 (6 bases). The ends were cut back, 1 base at V and 2 bases at J, with 11 bases in the middle. The CDR3 has 15 residues. Germline V CDR1 and CDR2: MGHRA, YSYEKL. The CDR3 bases are TGCGCCAGCAGCCAAGTACCAGGGGTACAAGAGACCCAGTACTTC. Translating gives CASSQVPGVQETQYF.

This chain joins TRBV3-1 (or the pseudogene TRBV3-2) and TRBJ1-1; a possible D gene is TRBD1 (5 bases). V was trimmed by 0 bases and J by 10 bases, leaving 9 bases between them. CDR3 length: 12 amino acids. Germline V CDR1 and CDR2: LGHDT, YNNKEL (reference sequence). This CDR3 is CASSQDGGGAFF. In nucleotides, the CDR3 is TGTGCCAGCAGCCAAGACGGCGGGGGAGCTTTCTTT.

The rearrangement joins TRBV3-1 (or the pseudogene TRBV3-2) to TRBJ2-2; D remains ambiguous. This CDR3 is built from 15 residues. The V gene lost 3 bases and the J gene lost 6 bases, with 14 bases spanning the gap. Germline CDR1 is LGHDT and CDR2 is YNNKEL (reference sequence). The chain's CDR3 is CASSQGFTSAGELFF. Here the CDR3 DNA reads TGTGCCAGCAGCCAGGGGTTTACTTCCGCCGGGGAGCTGTTTTTT.

The table lists this clone with a few counts. The chain links TRBV5-6 to TRBJ2-3; the D gene is possibly TRBD2 (6 bases). This CDR3 has 16 amino acids. Germline CDR1 SGHDT, CDR2 YYEEEE. Trimming took off 4 bases at V and 1 base at J, with 16 bases between the two ends. For the CDR3, the DNA is TGTGCCAGCAGCCCGGGGGTGCAGCTGCGCACAGATACGCAGTATTTT. Translation gives CASSPGVQLRTDTQYF.

There are a few counts of this clone. CDR3 sequence (DNA): TGTGCCAGCCCCGACCACTGCAATGAGCAGTTCTTC. Translating it yields CASPDHCNEQFF. The V call is TRBV7-3, the J call TRBJ2-1; D is unclear. The length of the CDR3 is 12 residues. Between the trimmed V and J ends, which lost 8 bases and 6 bases, there was a span of 11 bases. Germline assignment: CDR1 SGHTA and CDR2 FQGTGA.

This clone has a single count. The chain carries TRBV28 and TRBJ1-1; TRBD1 matches at 8 bases. With 6 bases clipped from V and 0 bases from J, the junction kept 9 bases outside the gene matches. The germline V gene encodes CDR1 MDHEN and CDR2 SYDVKM. The CDR3 spans 16 residues. Written as DNA, the CDR3 is TGTGCCAGCAGGCGGACAGGGTCGGGCATGAACACTGAAGCTTTCTTT. Translated, it gives CASRRTGSGMNTEAFF.

This clone was observed once. The chain joins TRBV7-8 to TRBJ2-5; 16 bases fit TRBD2. Germline V CDR1 and CDR2: SGHVS, FQNEAQ. With V trimmed by 5 bases and J by 5 bases, 5 bases remained unmatched. The CDR3 has 16 amino acids. CDR3 loop: CASSGEGLAGGETQYF. Written as DNA, the CDR3 is TGTGCCAGCAGCGGTGAGGGACTAGCGGGAGGGGAGACCCAGTACTTC.

The genes are TRBV28 and TRBJ1-6; D is possibly TRBD1 (5 bases). Trimming shortened V by 3 bases and J by 9 bases, and 12 bases separated the two germline ends. The CDR3 is 14 amino acids. Germline loops: CDR1 MDHEN, CDR2 SYDVKM. CDR3 protein: CASSLSGMVSPLHF. CDR3 DNA sequence: TGTGCCAGCAGTTTGTCAGGGATGGTTTCACCCCTCCACTTT.

The J gene is TRBJ2-2, the V gene TRBV28; TRBD2 matches at 7 bases. With V trimmed by 8 bases and J by 2 bases, 8 bases remained unmatched. Germline CDR1 MDHEN, CDR2 SYDVKM. The CDR3 consists of 15 residues. The CDR3 is CASLPSGVNTGELFF. The CDR3 bases are TGTGCCAGCCTGCCTAGCGGAGTCAACACCGGGGAGCTGTTTTTT.

This chain links TRBV19 with TRBJ2-1, with D tentatively TRBD1 or TRBD2 (6 bases each). This CDR3 spans 15 amino acids. Germline-derived CDR1 and CDR2 are LNHDA and SQIVND (reference sequence). Trimming left V 3 bases short and J 5 bases short, with 14 bases between. The CDR3 loop reads CASSISGGVHNEQFF. CDR3 bases: TGTGCCAGTAGTATTTCCGGGGGCGTGCACAATGAGCAGTTCTTC.

V and J are TRBV11-2 and TRBJ1-5; perhaps TRBD1 as D (6 bases). Trimming cost V 3 bases and J 3 bases, with 12 bases left between them. This CDR3 comprises 15 residues. In germline, CDR1 is SGHAT, CDR2 FQNNGV. CDR3 amino acids: CASSLGGEVNQPQHF. CDR3 bases: TGTGCCAGCAGCTTGGGGGGCGAGGTCAATCAGCCCCAGCATTTT.

This clone was counted once. The chain is built from TRBV19 and TRBJ1-1, with TRBD1 identical over 7 bases. V was pared by 3 bases and J by 1 base, with 2 bases of the junction left unmatched. This CDR3 has 14 amino acids. Germline CDR1 LNHDA, CDR2 SQIVND (reference sequence). CDR3 DNA sequence: TGTGCCAGTAGTATTACAGGGGCGAACACTGAAGCTTTCTTT. It specifies CASSITGANTEAFF. The full variable domain, its missing parts supplied by reference TRBV19 and TRBJ1-1, is DGGITQSPKYLFRKEGQNVTLSCEQNLNHDAMYWYRQDPGQGLRLIYYSQIVNDFQKGDIAEGYSVSREKKESFPLTVTSAQKNPTAFYLCASSITGANTEAFFGQGTRLTVV.

This clone came up a few times. This chain links TRBV28 with TRBJ1-2; TRBD1 is a possible D gene (5 bases). V was trimmed by 6 bases and J by 0 bases, leaving 14 bases between them. The CDR3 covers 15 residues. Germline V gene data show CDR1 as MDHEN and CDR2 as SYDVKM. This CDR3 reads CASSPGGVSNYGYTF. CDR3 nucleotides: TGTGCCAGCAGCCCGGGGGGGGTTTCTAACTATGGCTACACCTTC.

This chain uses TRBV18 with TRBJ2-7, with D perhaps matching TRBD2 (6 bases). Per germline, CDR1 KGHSH and CDR2 LQKENI. V lost 3 bases, J lost 3 bases, and 9 bases lay in between. The CDR3 is 13 residues long. Here the CDR3 DNA reads TGTGCCAGCTCACCGACGACTAGCTACGAGCAGTACTTC. Amino acid sequence: CASSPTTSYEQYF.

This clone is a singleton in its sample. The gene calls are TRBV27 and TRBJ2-7, with TRBD2 as a possible D gene (7 bases). The length of the CDR3 is 18 residues. Trimming left V 5 bases short and J 2 bases short, with 25 bases between. In germline, CDR1 is MNHEY, CDR2 SMNVEV (reference sequence). CDR3 residues: CASSGMGGQGRFTYEQYF. CDR3 in DNA: TGTGCCAGCAGTGGCATGGGGGGGCAGGGTAGGTTCACCTACGAGCAGTACTTC.

This sequence joins TRBV18 and TRBJ1-1; D is undetermined. The CDR3 length is 15 residues. Germline lookup yields CDR1 KGHSH and CDR2 LQKENI. Trimming took off 3 bases at V and 0 bases at J, with 11 bases between the two ends. This CDR3 is CASSPATELNTEAFF. In DNA form, the CDR3 reads TGTGCCAGCTCACCTGCAACGGAGTTGAACACTGAAGCTTTCTTT.

This sequence joins TRBV21-1 and TRBJ2-1; the table's TRBD1 call for D was not verified on the DNA. TRBV21-1 is a known pseudogene. The CDR3 covers 19 residues. The CDR3 nucleotides are TGTGCCAGCAGCAAAGACGCAGGGGGAGTCATTACGGTTCGTAATGAGCAGTTCTTC. Amino acid sequence: CASSKDAGGVITVRNEQFF.